The T cell receptor beta chain described here comes from a study of blood T cell repertoires in COVID-19. Study as a whole: PBMCs, B-cell-depleted T cells, or T cells provided the cDNA or gDNA that made up the material.

The authors' processing: Counts of nucleated cells, estimated from reference gene primer amplification, were obtained. Here immunoSEQ multiplex PCR was the method, and the copy in TCRdb shows in-frame clones only, minus some. That table supplies the V and J calls and clone size; D and trimming were determined from the DNA. The table includes 100,000 to 150,000 clones, roughly 86% detected once. This CDR3 has 18 residues. CDR1 and CDR2 (germline): MNHEY, SMNVEV (reference sequence). V shed 7 bases, J shed 2 bases, and the junction held 12 bases outside the gene matches. This chain connects TRBV27 to TRBJ2-3; 13 bases fit TRBD2. This clonotype originated in a human donor in a cohort sampled during active COVID-19. The sample consisted of peripheral blood. Here the CDR3 DNA reads TGTGCCAGCACTCAAGGGACTAGCGGGATAAACTACACAGATACGCAGTATTTT. Translated: CASTQGTSGINYTDTQYF.